A selection of T cell receptor beta chains follows, all from one sample in a study of PD-L1 blockade in urothelial cancer. Measured with immunoSEQ multiplex PCR; TCRdb has only the in-frame clones, and not every one. The sample records about 130,000 clones, roughly 86% being singletons. Here the sequenced sample was PBMCs, taken around atezolizumab (anti-PD-L1) treatment. Receptors were obtained from a man aged 50 to 60 with urothelial cancer. Both conserved end residues are part of each CDR3. The D gene is left open where the match is weak. Only some rows state a clone size, as once, few, many or a class for expanded clones.

j_call | d_call | v_call | cdr3_length | clone_size | cdr3_nt | cdr3_aa
TRBJ2-7 | TRBD1 | TRBV5-1 | 13 | NA | TGCGCCAGCAGCTGGGGACAGGGCCAGGAGCAGTACTTC | CASSWGQGQEQYF
TRBJ1-5 | NA | TRBV19 | 17 | NA | TGTGCCAGTAAAGGGGATTTCGGGGGGTATAGCAATCAGCCCCAGCATTTT | CASKGDFGGYSNQPQHF
TRBJ2-7 | TRBD2 | TRBV4-2 | 16 | NA | TGTGCCAGCAGCGAACTAGCGGGAGCCCAAGCCTACGAGCAGTACTTC | CASSELAGAQAYEQYF
TRBJ2-5 | TRBD1 | TRBV7-9 | 14 | NA | TGTGCCAGCAGCGCCTGGGACAGGGGGGAGACCCAGTACTTC | CASSAWDRGETQYF
TRBJ1-5 | TRBD1 | TRBV5-3 | 15 | once | TGTGCCAGAAGCCAAAATGACAGGGGGTCTCAGCCCCAGCATTTT | CARSQNDRGSQPQHF
TRBJ2-4 | NA | TRBV2 | 14 | NA | TGTGCCAGCAACCTCGGCGGAGCCAAAAACATTCAGTACTTC | CASNLGGAKNIQYF
TRBJ2-7 | TRBD2 | TRBV6-5 | 15 | NA | TGTGCCAGCAGTACTAGCGGGAGGAGTACCTACGAGCAGTACTTC | CASSTSGRSTYEQYF
TRBJ2-7 | TRBD2 | TRBV7-9 | 14 | NA | TGTGCCAGCAGTTTCGGGGGAGGGAGGAGCGAGCAGTACTTC | CASSFGGGRSEQYF
TRBJ1-5 | TRBD1 | TRBV9 | 16 | NA | TGTGCCAGCAGCTCCGGCCCGGACAGGGTCAATCAGCCCCAGCATTTT | CASSSGPDRVNQPQHF
TRBJ2-7 | NA | TRBV7-8 | 12 | NA | TGTGCCAGCAGCTTAGGTCCAGGCGAGCAGTACTTC | CASSLGPGEQYF
TRBJ2-1 | NA | TRBV29-1 | 11 | NA | TGCAGCTCCCGCCGGGGGAATGAGCAGTTCTTC | CSSRRGNEQFF
TRBJ1-6 | TRBD1 | TRBV6-1 | 12 | few | TGTGCCAGCAGTGAAACTACCGGGACAGGAAGATTT | CASSETTGTGRF
TRBJ2-1 | TRBD1 | TRBV4-1 | 16 | NA | TGCGCCAGCAGCCAAGTCGGCAGGGGGCGCAGTAATGAGCAGTTCTTC | CASSQVGRGRSNEQFF
TRBJ1-1 | TRBD1 | TRBV5-4 | 16 | few | TGTGCCAGCAGCCAAGGGACAGGGATCATGAACACTGAAGCTTTCTTT | CASSQGTGIMNTEAFF
TRBJ2-7 | NA | TRBV6-6 | 11 | NA | TGTGCCAGCAGTTACCGAGACGAGCAGTACTTC | CASSYRDEQYF
TRBJ2-7 | NA | TRBV27 | 15 | NA | TGTGCCAGCAGTATTACTGGGACAATAACCTACGAGCAGTACTTC | CASSITGTITYEQYF